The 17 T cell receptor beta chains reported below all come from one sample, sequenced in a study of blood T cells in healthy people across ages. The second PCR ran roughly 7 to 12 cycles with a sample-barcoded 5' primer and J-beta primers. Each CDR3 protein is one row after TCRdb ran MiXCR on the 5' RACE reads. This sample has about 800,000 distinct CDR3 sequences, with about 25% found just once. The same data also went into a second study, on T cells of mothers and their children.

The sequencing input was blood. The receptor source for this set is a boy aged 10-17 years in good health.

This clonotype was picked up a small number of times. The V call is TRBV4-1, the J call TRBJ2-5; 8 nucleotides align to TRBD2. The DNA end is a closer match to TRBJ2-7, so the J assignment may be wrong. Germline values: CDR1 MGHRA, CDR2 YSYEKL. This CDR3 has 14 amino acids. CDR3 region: CASSQPAGEYEQYF. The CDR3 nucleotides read TGCGCCAGCAGCCAACCAGCGGGAGAATACGAGCAGTACTTC.

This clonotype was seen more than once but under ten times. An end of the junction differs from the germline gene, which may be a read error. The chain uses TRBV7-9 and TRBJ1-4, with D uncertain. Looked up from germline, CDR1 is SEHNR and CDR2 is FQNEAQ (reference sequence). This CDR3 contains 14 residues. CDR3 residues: CSSSSRATNEKLFF. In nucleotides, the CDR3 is TGTTCCAGCAGCTCCCGGGCCACTAATGAAAAACTGTTTTTT.

This CDR3 reads CASSLEAGNEKLFF. DNA for the CDR3: TGCGCCAGCAGCTTAGAGGCAGGGAATGAAAAACTGTTTTTT. The chain links TRBV5-1 to TRBJ1-4, with D possibly matching TRBD1 (5 bases). Germline assignment: CDR1 SGHRS and CDR2 YFSETQ. The CDR3 spans 14 residues. V lost 2 bases, J lost 5 bases, and 10 bases lay in between.

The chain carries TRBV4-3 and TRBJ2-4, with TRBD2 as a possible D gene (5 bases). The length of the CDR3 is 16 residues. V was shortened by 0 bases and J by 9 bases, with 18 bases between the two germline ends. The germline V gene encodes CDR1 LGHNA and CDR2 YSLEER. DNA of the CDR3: TGCGCCAGCAGCCAAGATAGCACCGGACTTGGGCCCATTCAGTACTTC. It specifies CASSQDSTGLGPIQYF.

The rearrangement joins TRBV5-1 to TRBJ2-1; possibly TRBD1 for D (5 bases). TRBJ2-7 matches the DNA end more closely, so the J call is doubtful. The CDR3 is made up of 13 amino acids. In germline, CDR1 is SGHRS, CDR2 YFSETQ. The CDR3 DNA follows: TGCGCCAGCACGTGGGAAAGGGGCTACGAGCAGTACTTC. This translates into CASTWERGYEQYF.

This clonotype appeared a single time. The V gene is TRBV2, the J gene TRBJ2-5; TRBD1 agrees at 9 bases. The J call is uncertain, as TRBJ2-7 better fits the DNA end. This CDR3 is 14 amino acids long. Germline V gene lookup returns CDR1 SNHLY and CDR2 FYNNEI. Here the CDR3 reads CASSYGTGSPEQYF. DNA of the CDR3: TGTGCCAGCAGTTACGGGACAGGGTCGCCCGAGCAGTACTTC.

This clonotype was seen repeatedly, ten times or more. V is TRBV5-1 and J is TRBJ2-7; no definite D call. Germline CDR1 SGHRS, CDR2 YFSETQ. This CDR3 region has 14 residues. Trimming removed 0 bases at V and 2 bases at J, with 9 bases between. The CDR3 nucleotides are TGCGCCAGCAGCTTGGTTGTCAGCCCCTACGAGCAGTACTTC. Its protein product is CASSLVVSPYEQYF.

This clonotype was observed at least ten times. This chain's CDR3 is CASSFRGRGETQYF. The CDR3, as DNA: TGCGCCAGCAGCTTTCGAGGGAGGGGAGAGACCCAGTACTTC. The chain carries TRBV5-1 and TRBJ2-5; 7 positions match TRBD2. The junction had 5 bases not matched to a gene; V was cut back by 2 bases and J by 4 bases. Germline CDR1 and CDR2: SGHRS and YFSETQ. CDR3 length: 14 amino acids.

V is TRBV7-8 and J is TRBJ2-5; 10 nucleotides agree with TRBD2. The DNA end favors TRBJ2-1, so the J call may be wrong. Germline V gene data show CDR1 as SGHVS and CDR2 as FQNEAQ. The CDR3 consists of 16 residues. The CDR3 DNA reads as TGTGCCAGCAGCTTAGGGCGGACTAGCGGCAGAAATGAGCAGTTCTTC. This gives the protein CASSLGRTSGRNEQFF.

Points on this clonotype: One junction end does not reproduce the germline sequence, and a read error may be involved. In DNA, the CDR3 is TGTGCCAGCAGTGACGTAAGCAGGGACCACATTTTT. As protein: CASSDVSRDHIF. The V call is TRBV25-1, the J call TRBJ1-4; tentatively, D is TRBD1 (5 bases). The CDR3 contains 12 residues. CDR1 is MGHDK, CDR2 SYGVNS, per germline.

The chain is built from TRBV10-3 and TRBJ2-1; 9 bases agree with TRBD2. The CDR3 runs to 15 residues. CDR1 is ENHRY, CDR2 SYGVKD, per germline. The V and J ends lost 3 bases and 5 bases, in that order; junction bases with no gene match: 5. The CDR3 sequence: CAISDSSGVNNEQFF. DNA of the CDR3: TGTGCCATCAGTGATTCTAGCGGGGTAAACAATGAGCAGTTCTTC.

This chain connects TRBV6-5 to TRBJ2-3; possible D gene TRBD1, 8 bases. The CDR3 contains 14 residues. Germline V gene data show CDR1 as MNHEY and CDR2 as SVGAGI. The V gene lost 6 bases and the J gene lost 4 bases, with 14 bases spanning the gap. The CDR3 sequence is CASRRTGRADTQYF. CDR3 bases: TGTGCCAGCAGACGGACAGGGAGGGCAGATACGCAGTATTTT.

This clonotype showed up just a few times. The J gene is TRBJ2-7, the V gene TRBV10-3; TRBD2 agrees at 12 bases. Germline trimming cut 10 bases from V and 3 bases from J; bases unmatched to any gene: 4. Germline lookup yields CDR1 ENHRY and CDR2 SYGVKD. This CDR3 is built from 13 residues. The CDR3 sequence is CATRTSGVYEQYF. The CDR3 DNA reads TGTGCCACCAGGACTAGCGGGGTCTACGAGCAGTACTTC.

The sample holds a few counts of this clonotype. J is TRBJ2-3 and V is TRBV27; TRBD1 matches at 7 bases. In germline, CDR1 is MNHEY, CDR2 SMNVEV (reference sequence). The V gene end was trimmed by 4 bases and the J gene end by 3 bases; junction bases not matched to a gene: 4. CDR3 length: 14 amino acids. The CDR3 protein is CASSSGQETDTQYF. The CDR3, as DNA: TGTGCCAGCAGTTCCGGACAGGAGACAGATACGCAGTATTTT.

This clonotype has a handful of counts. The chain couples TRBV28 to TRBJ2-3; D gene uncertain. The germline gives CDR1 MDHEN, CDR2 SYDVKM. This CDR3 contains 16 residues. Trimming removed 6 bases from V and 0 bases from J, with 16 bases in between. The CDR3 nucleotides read TGTGCCAGCAGGGCCCTCGGCGCCCTTAGCACAGATACGCAGTATTTT. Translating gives CASRALGALSTDTQYF.

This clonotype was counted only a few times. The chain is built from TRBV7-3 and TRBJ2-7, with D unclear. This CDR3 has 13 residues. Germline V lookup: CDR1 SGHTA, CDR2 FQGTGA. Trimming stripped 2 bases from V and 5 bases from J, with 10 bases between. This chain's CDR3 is CASSLLNSDEQYF. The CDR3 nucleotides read TGTGCCAGCAGCTTACTGAATTCGGACGAGCAGTACTTC.

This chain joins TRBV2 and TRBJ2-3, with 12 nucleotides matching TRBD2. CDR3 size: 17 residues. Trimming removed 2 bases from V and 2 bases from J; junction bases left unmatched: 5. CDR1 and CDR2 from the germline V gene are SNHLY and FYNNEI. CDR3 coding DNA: TGTGCCAGCAGTGAAAACGGACTAGCGGGAATCACAGATACGCAGTATTTT. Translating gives CASSENGLAGITDTQYF.